A single sample gave rise to the 7 T cell receptor beta chains below, sequenced in a study of regulatory T cells in long-lasting Graves disease. Time point denoted: newly diagnosed GD, antithyroid drugs for less than 3 months. After RNA was extracted from PBMCs, the TCR library was made from it. Library construction for TCR beta used iRepertoire HTBI primers and Arm-PCR of CDR3 regions. TCRdb re-called the multiplex PCR reads with MiXCR, one entry per CDR3 protein. The sample carries 360,000 or so distinct CDR3 sequences, 15% to 20% recorded once. Another study also made use of these data, one on T cells in Graves' hyperthyroidism and ophthalmopathy.

Sample: peripheral blood mononuclear cells (PBMCs), taken at new diagnosis, from a patient treated with antithyroid drugs. The receptors were gathered from a middle-aged man with Graves disease.

The V gene is TRBV11-2, the J gene TRBJ2-5, with 14 bases fitting TRBD2. Germline CDR1 reads SGHAT; CDR2 reads FQNNGV. The length of the CDR3 is 15 residues. V gave up 5 bases and J gave up 9 bases; unmatched junction bases: 8. CDR3 coding DNA: TGTGCCAGCAGCCAAGGGACTAGCGGGGGCCGGGCCCAGTACTTC. Translated: CASSQGTSGGRAQYF.

The chain carries TRBV28 and TRBJ2-2; a possible D gene is TRBD1 (7 bases). V lost 7 bases to trimming and J lost 4 bases, with 16 bases between them. Germline V lookup: CDR1 MDHEN, CDR2 SYDVKM. This CDR3 has 15 amino acids. CDR3 coding DNA: TGTGCCAGCACCACAGGAGGGGGCGGCACCGGGGAGCTGTTTTTT. It is translated as CASTTGGGGTGELFF. The full variable domain, its missing parts supplied by reference TRBV28 and TRBJ2-2, is DVKVTQSSRYLVKRTGEKVFLECVQDMDHENMFWYRQDPGLGLRLIYFSYDVKMKEKGDIPEGYSVSREKKERFSLILESASTNQTSMYLCASTTGGGGTGELFFGEGSRLTVL.

This rearrangement joins TRBV20-1 to TRBJ1-1, with 9 bases lining up with TRBD1. Germline CDR1 and CDR2: DFQATT and SNEGSKA (reference sequence). After removal of 6 bases from V and 2 bases from J, the junction contained 4 bases not matched to a gene. CDR3 size: 13 residues. The CDR3 DNA follows: TGCAGTGCATGGACAGGGGTCAACACTGAAGCTTTCTTT. The encoded protein is CSAWTGVNTEAFF.

V usage is TRBV29-1 and J usage is TRBJ2-2, with 7 bases aligning to TRBD2. Germline trimming cut 5 bases from V and 7 bases from J; bases unmatched to any gene: 7. The CDR3 has 13 amino acids. Germline values: CDR1 SQVTM, CDR2 ANQGSEA. For the CDR3, the DNA is TGCAGCGTTCGGGGGGTTAGACGCGGGGAGCTGTTTTTT. Protein: CSVRGVRRGELFF.

This clonotype was counted once. This may be a read error, as it is one base from a much larger clone. V gene TRBV10-3 combines with J gene TRBJ1-1, with TRBD1 matching 9 bases. With 7 bases clipped from V and 4 bases from J, the junction kept 4 bases outside the gene matches. CDR3 length: 13 amino acids. The V gene's germline CDR1 is ENHRY and CDR2 SYGVKD. CDR3 sequence reads: CAITPDRGTEAFF. The CDR3 nucleotides read TGTGCCATCACCCCGGACAGGGGCACTGAAGCTTTCTTT.

There are a few counts of this clonotype. With a much larger clone just one base away, this may be a read error. V usage is TRBV2 and J usage is TRBJ2-3, with TRBD2 as a possible D gene (6 bases). The CDR3 contains 12 residues. Trimming took off 8 bases at V and 7 bases at J, with 13 bases between the two ends. Germline assignment: CDR1 SNHLY and CDR2 FYNNEI. CDR3 region: CASCTSRHTQYF. CDR3 coding DNA: TGTGCCAGCTGTACTAGCAGGCATACGCAGTATTTT.

This clonotype has at least ten counts. V gene TRBV5-1 combines with J gene TRBJ1-1, with 11 bases that match TRBD1. With V trimmed by 2 bases and J by 4 bases, 13 bases remained unmatched. This CDR3 comprises 18 residues. CDR1 SGHRS and CDR2 YFSETQ come from the germline V gene. CDR3 in amino acids: CASSFGQGAAGRRTEAFF. Here the CDR3 DNA reads TGCGCCAGCAGCTTCGGACAGGGGGCGGCCGGTCGTCGCACTGAAGCTTTCTTT.